These 13 T cell receptor beta chains share one sample of origin, sequenced in a study of blood T cell repertoires in COVID-19. The protocol was immunoSEQ multiplex PCR, while the TCRdb copy is restricted to in-frame clones and leaves out a portion. This table holds about 140,000 clones, less than 85% found once. The sample consisted of PBMCs or T cells enriched from blood (not recorded which). Receptors were obtained from a woman in her late teens or twenties who had been exposed to COVID-19.

The genes are TRBV7-9 and TRBJ2-1; no firm D call. Per germline, CDR1 SEHNR and CDR2 FQNEAQ (reference sequence). The CDR3 is 14 amino acids. The ends were cut back, 2 bases at V and 12 bases at J, with 17 bases in the middle. This CDR3 reads CASSLSGISIRQFF. As DNA, the CDR3 is TGTGCCAGCAGCTTATCCGGTATTTCGATACGGCAGTTCTTC.

J is TRBJ2-1 and V is TRBV5-4, with D possibly being TRBD2 (6 bases). Trimming cost V 0 bases and J 15 bases, with 13 bases left between them. Germline CDR1 is SGHNT and CDR2 is YYREEE (reference sequence). CDR3 length equals 12 residues. The CDR3 protein is CASSLAGWEVFF. DNA for the CDR3: TGTGCCAGCAGCTTGGCCGGGTGGGAGGTGTTCTTC.

This clone showed up just once. The CDR3 here is CASSQVYTSGRVNTGELFF. The CDR3 nucleotides are TGTGCCAGCAGCCAAGTTTACACTAGCGGGAGGGTGAACACCGGGGAGCTGTTTTTT. The V gene is TRBV3-1 (or the pseudogene TRBV3-2), the J gene TRBJ2-2; TRBD2 matches at 13 bases. Looked up from germline, CDR1 is LGHDT and CDR2 is YNNKEL (reference sequence). The V segment lost 1 base and the J segment 1 base; nucleotides outside the gene matches: 6. This CDR3 spans 19 amino acids.

The V gene is TRBV5-1, the J gene TRBJ2-3; D is perhaps TRBD2 (5 bases). Germline-derived CDR1 and CDR2 are SGHRS and YFSETQ. The CDR3 is 20 amino acids. Trimming removed 0 bases from V and 1 base from J, with 24 bases in between. CDR3 sequence reads: CASSLDVGAPENLGTDTQYF. The CDR3, as DNA: TGCGCCAGCAGCTTGGATGTGGGAGCGCCAGAGAACCTTGGCACAGATACGCAGTATTTT.

The chain recombines TRBV7-9 with TRBJ1-2; 9 nucleotides agree with TRBD1. V shed 6 bases, J shed 3 bases, and the junction held 5 bases outside the gene matches. The CDR3 has 14 residues. The germline V gene encodes CDR1 SEHNR and CDR2 FQNEAQ (reference sequence). The CDR3 DNA follows: TGTGCCAGCAGGTTTACAGGGGGCCACTATGGCTACACCTTC. Its translation: CASRFTGGHYGYTF.

This chain uses TRBV11-2 with TRBJ2-2; a possible D gene is TRBD1 (6 bases). Germline CDR1 is SGHAT and CDR2 is FQNNGV. V was pared by 1 base and J by 4 bases, with 10 bases between. The CDR3 covers 15 residues. The CDR3 is CASSLVRGGTGELFF. The DNA for the CDR3 is TGTGCCAGCAGCTTAGTCAGGGGCGGCACCGGGGAGCTGTTTTTT.

V and J are TRBV7-9 and TRBJ2-7; 7 nucleotides align to TRBD1. Germline trimming cut 4 bases from V and 2 bases from J; bases unmatched to any gene: 11. The germline gives CDR1 SEHNR, CDR2 FQNEAQ (reference sequence). The CDR3 loop spans 16 amino acids. The CDR3 region has the DNA TGTGCCAGCAGCTCGGACTCAACGACAGGGACCTACGAGCAGTACTTC. It is translated as CASSSDSTTGTYEQYF.

This clone turned up a few times. This chain links TRBV2 with TRBJ2-1; 8 bases are shared with TRBD2. The CDR3 is made up of 15 amino acids. CDR1 is SNHLY, CDR2 FYNNEI, per germline. Unmatched junction bases numbered 6, after V lost 4 bases and J lost 4 bases. In DNA form, the CDR3 reads TGTGCCAGCAGTGTTGGACTAGCCATGTACAATGAGCAGTTCTTC. Amino acid sequence: CASSVGLAMYNEQFF.

The rearrangement links TRBV10-3 to TRBJ1-1; D not resolved. The CDR3 totals 16 residues. The V gene's germline CDR1 is ENHRY and CDR2 SYGVKD. V lost 0 bases, J lost 2 bases, and 13 bases lay in between. CDR3 nucleotides: TGTGCCATCAGTGAGTCGGCGGGGAAGGGAAACACTGAAGCTTTCTTT. It encodes CAISESAGKGNTEAFF.

The V gene is TRBV28, the J gene TRBJ2-6; 10 positions match TRBD1. The CDR3 spans 18 residues. J was trimmed by 0 bases and V by 4 bases; bases with no gene match: 6. CDR1 and CDR2 (germline): MDHEN, SYDVKM. CDR3 bases: TGTGCCAGCAGTTCATCGGGACAGGGGTTCTCTGGGGCCAACGTCCTGACTTTC. Translated: CASSSSGQGFSGANVLTF. The entire variable domain, with the rest obtained from reference TRBV28 and TRBJ2-6, is as follows: DVKVTQSSRYLVKRTGEKVFLECVQDMDHENMFWYRQDPGLGLRLIYFSYDVKMKEKGDIPEGYSVSREKKERFSLILESASTNQTSMYLCASSSSGQGFSGANVLTFGAGSRLTVL.

The chain recombines TRBV7-3 with TRBJ1-6; D may be TRBD1 (6 bases). The ends were cut back, 1 base at V and 9 bases at J, with 10 bases in the middle. Germline-derived CDR1 and CDR2 are SGHTA and FQGTGA. This CDR3 region has 14 residues. CDR3: CASSLIGGGSPLHF. The CDR3 DNA follows: TGTGCCAGCAGCTTAATAGGGGGGGGTTCACCCCTCCACTTT. Full variable domain (remainder filled in from reference TRBV7-3 and TRBJ1-6): GAGVSQTPSNKVTEKGKYVELRCDPISGHTALYWYRQSLGQGPEFLIYFQGTGAADDSGLPNDRFFAVRPEGSVSTLKIQRTERGDSAVYLCASSLIGGGSPLHFGNGTRLTVT.

The chain joins TRBV28 to TRBJ1-4, with D possibly matching TRBD1 (6 bases). V gave up 6 bases and J gave up 3 bases, with 8 bases separating them. CDR1 and CDR2 from the germline V gene are MDHEN and SYDVKM. CDR3 length equals 13 residues. The CDR3 reads CASRRQANEKLFF. CDR3 DNA: TGTGCCAGCAGAAGACAGGCTAATGAAAAACTGTTTTTT.

The V and J genes are TRBV9 and TRBJ2-2; 9 nucleotides match TRBD2. Germline CDR1 reads SGDLS; CDR2 reads YYNGEE. This CDR3 comprises 22 residues. V lost 3 bases and J lost 4; bases outside the gene matches: 25. The CDR3 spells CASSGGERASGKTRFLTGELFF. The CDR3 DNA reads TGTGCCAGCAGCGGGGGTGAGAGGGCTAGCGGGAAGACTCGTTTTCTCACCGGGGAGCTGTTTTTT.